Following are 32 T cell receptor beta chains from one sample sequenced in a study of CD8 T cells in Susac syndrome. RNA amounts of roughly 0.5 to 1 ug underwent reverse transcription with random hexamers. TCRdb re-called the immunoSEQ multiplex PCR reads with MiXCR, one entry per CDR3 protein. The sample gives about 200,000 distinct CDR3 sequences, nearly 95% of which show up once; 0.085% to 0.095% is in the top ten. Sequencing was performed on CD4+ T cells from PBMCs. The receptor source for this set is a human donor with multiple sclerosis.

This clonotype was recorded only once. The CDR3 nucleotides are TGTGCCAGCAGCTTCACATCTAACTATGGCTACACCTTC. It yields the protein CASSFTSNYGYTF. V gene TRBV7-2 combines with J gene TRBJ1-2; D gene uncertain. The CDR3 consists of 13 residues. Trimming removed 3 bases from V and 0 bases from J, with 5 bases in between. Germline CDR1 and CDR2: SGHTA and FQGNSA.

The chain links TRBV30 to TRBJ1-2; possible D gene TRBD1, 5 bases. The CDR3 contains 12 residues. The germline V gene has CDR1 GTSNPN and CDR2 SVGIG (reference sequence). V lost 8 bases and J lost 2, with 12 bases in between. CDR3 coding DNA: TGTGCCAAGGCCCGGGGGAACTATGGCTACACCTTC. This sequence encodes CAKARGNYGYTF.

Only a few counts were recorded for this clonotype. The chain joins TRBV30 to TRBJ2-3; D remains unclear. Germline CDR1 reads GTSNPN; CDR2 reads SVGIG (reference sequence). V was cut by 5 bases and J by 1 base, with 7 bases left in between. The CDR3 runs to 12 residues. The CDR3 sequence: CAWEGGTDTQYF. CDR3 coding DNA: TGTGCCTGGGAAGGAGGCACAGATACGCAGTATTTT.

The chain has TRBV20-1 and TRBJ2-5; 10 bases fit TRBD2. This CDR3 contains 16 residues. V lost 2 bases and J lost 5; bases outside the gene matches: 11. CDR1 is DFQATT, CDR2 SNEGSKA, per germline (reference sequence). The CDR3: CSARRLAGNLAETQYF. Written as DNA, the CDR3 is TGCAGTGCTAGAAGACTAGCGGGCAACCTAGCGGAGACCCAGTACTTC.

The DNA of the CDR3 is TGCGCCAGCAGCTTGGGCCCGGACTTTGAGCAGTTCTTC. Its translation: CASSLGPDFEQFF. The chain joins TRBV5-1 to TRBJ2-1; maybe TRBD2 (5 bases). CDR3 size: 13 residues. Trimming took off 0 bases at V and 9 bases at J, with 10 bases between the two ends. Per the germline V gene, CDR1 is SGHRS and CDR2 is YFSETQ.

The V gene is TRBV3-1, the J gene TRBJ2-7; 8 bases are a match to TRBD1. This CDR3 is 14 amino acids long. Germline trimming cut 6 bases from V and 2 bases from J; bases unmatched to any gene: 6. Germline CDR1 reads LGHDT; CDR2 reads YNNKEL (reference sequence). This chain's CDR3 is CASSYGQGPYEQYF. In DNA, the CDR3 is TGTGCCAGCAGTTACGGACAGGGTCCCTACGAGCAGTACTTC.

Only one count was recorded for this clonotype. CDR3 in amino acids: CASSLGGLGNSPLHF. CDR3 bases: TGTGCCAGCAGCTTAGGTGGGTTAGGTAATTCACCCCTCCACTTT. This chain connects TRBV7-9 to TRBJ1-6; D ambiguous. The V gene's germline CDR1 is SEHNR and CDR2 FQNEAQ (reference sequence). The CDR3 length is 15 residues. V lost 1 base and J lost 6, with 10 bases in between.

This chain links TRBV12-3 or TRBV12-4 with TRBJ2-7, with D perhaps TRBD1 (7 bases). V was pared by 2 bases and J by 9 bases, with 11 bases between. The CDR3 is made up of 12 amino acids. The CDR3 sequence: CASSLTQGGQYF. The CDR3 bases are TGTGCCAGCAGTTTAACCCAGGGGGGGCAGTACTTC.

The chain is built from TRBV30 and TRBJ2-1; 9 bases match TRBD2. V lost 3 bases to trimming and J lost 6 bases; unmatched junction nucleotides: 12. CDR1 GTSNPN and CDR2 SVGIG come from the germline V gene (reference sequence). The CDR3 covers 16 residues. This chain's CDR3 is CAWRRAGGRSGNEQFF. DNA of the CDR3: TGTGCCTGGAGACGTGCGGGAGGGCGGTCGGGCAATGAGCAGTTCTTC.

This chain links TRBV20-1 with TRBJ2-5; D gene unclear. This CDR3 is 11 amino acids long. Trimming shortened V by 4 bases and J by 10 bases, and 13 bases separated the two germline ends. Looked up from germline, CDR1 is DFQATT and CDR2 is SNEGSKA (reference sequence). CDR3 sequence reads: CSAIGLGIQYF. DNA for the CDR3: TGCAGTGCTATAGGGCTGGGGATCCAGTACTTC.

The J gene is TRBJ2-5, the V gene TRBV29-1; D unresolved. The CDR3 totals 12 residues. The germline CDR1 and CDR2 sequences are SQVTM and ANQGSEA. V was pared by 8 bases and J by 1 base, with 11 bases between. In DNA form, the CDR3 reads TGCAGCTCCCGGGTCCCCCAAGAGACCCAGTACTTC. Encoded protein: CSSRVPQETQYF.

The rearrangement joins TRBV5-1 to TRBJ2-1; D is unclear. V lost 2 bases and J lost 5, with 11 bases in between. CDR1 is SGHRS, CDR2 YFSETQ, per germline. This CDR3 has 14 residues. The CDR3 DNA sequence: TGCGCCAGCAGCTTCGGGTTCGTAAACAATGAGCAGTTCTTC. This gives the protein CASSFGFVNNEQFF.

V is TRBV24-1 and J is TRBJ2-5, with D unclear. The CDR3 spans 15 residues. CDR1 and CDR2 from the germline V gene are KGHDR and SFDVKD. The V end lost 3 bases, the J end lost 2 bases, and 12 bases lay between the germline ends. The CDR3 is CATSDPSLQQETQYF. Written as DNA, the CDR3 is TGTGCCACCAGTGATCCGTCCCTCCAACAAGAGACCCAGTACTTC.

The chain has TRBV18 and TRBJ1-2; 7 positions match TRBD1. The junction had 3 bases not matched to a gene; V was cut back by 5 bases and J by 6 bases. This CDR3 contains 12 residues. The germline V gene has CDR1 KGHSH and CDR2 LQKENI. CDR3 nucleotides: TGTGCCAGCTCAGGACAGGTCAATGGCTACACCTTC. As protein: CASSGQVNGYTF.

The rearrangement links TRBV30 to TRBJ2-7; D perhaps matches TRBD2 (6 bases). There are 14 residues in the CDR3. Trimming removed 0 bases at V and 3 bases at J, with 12 bases between. The germline V gene encodes CDR1 GTSNPN and CDR2 SVGIG (reference sequence). CDR3 residues: CAWSVGGKSYEQYF. CDR3 nucleotides: TGTGCCTGGAGTGTTGGGGGGAAAAGCTACGAGCAGTACTTC.

CDR3 region: CASKRRGGVAYGYTF. The DNA of the CDR3 is TGTGCCAGCAAGCGGCGAGGGGGGGTGGCCTATGGCTACACCTTC. The V gene is TRBV2, the J gene TRBJ1-2; possibly TRBD1 for D (6 bases). The CDR3 length is 15 residues. In germline, CDR1 is SNHLY, CDR2 FYNNEI. V shed 7 bases and J shed 4 bases, with 19 bases lying between them.

This clonotype was detected only once. J is TRBJ1-1 and V is TRBV25-1, with D uncertain. The germline CDR1 and CDR2 sequences are MGHDK and SYGVNS. The CDR3 has 12 residues. Trimming removed 0 bases at V and 6 bases at J, with 5 bases between. The CDR3 protein is CASSEYYSEAFF. As DNA, the CDR3 is TGTGCCAGCAGTGAATACTATTCTGAAGCTTTCTTT.

The chain carries TRBV18 and TRBJ1-6, with 7 nucleotides matching TRBD1. Germline CDR1 reads KGHSH; CDR2 reads LQKENI. Germline trimming cut 5 bases from V and 9 bases from J; bases unmatched to any gene: 10. CDR3 length: 15 amino acids. CDR3 coding DNA: TGTGCCAGCTCAGGGCGGGACAGCTCTCTTTCACCCCTCCACTTT. Protein sequence: CASSGRDSSLSPLHF.

CDR3 protein: CASSQERLAALSSYNEQFF. The CDR3 nucleotides read TGTGCCAGCAGCCAAGAACGGCTAGCGGCGCTAAGCTCCTACAATGAGCAGTTCTTC. The chain couples TRBV4-2 to TRBJ2-1; TRBD2 matches at 7 bases. Germline V lookup: CDR1 LGHNA, CDR2 YNFKEQ. The CDR3 totals 19 residues. The junction had 11 bases not matched to a gene; V was cut back by 0 bases and J by 0 bases.

This clonotype was counted a single time. The chain is built from TRBV5-6 and TRBJ1-1; tentatively, D is TRBD1 (6 bases). The CDR3 spans 11 residues. Germline CDR1 SGHDT, CDR2 YYEEEE. The V end was cut by 4 bases, the J end by 11 bases, with 12 bases between. The CDR3 sequence: CASSRDTWAFF. The CDR3 DNA sequence: TGTGCCAGCAGCCGGGACACATGGGCTTTCTTT.

V is TRBV20-1 and J is TRBJ1-2; D may be TRBD1 (5 bases). CDR3 length: 13 amino acids. V lost 6 bases, J lost 1 base, and 12 bases lay in between. The germline V gene has CDR1 DFQATT and CDR2 SNEGSKA (reference sequence). The CDR3 spells CSAQDILNYGYTF. In nucleotides, the CDR3 is TGCAGTGCCCAGGACATTCTTAACTATGGCTACACCTTC.

The rearrangement links TRBV27 to TRBJ2-5, with D perhaps TRBD2 (5 bases). Looked up from germline, CDR1 is MNHEY and CDR2 is SMNVEV (reference sequence). The CDR3 runs to 13 residues. The germline V and J ends were trimmed by 5 bases and 4 bases, with 11 bases remaining between them. CDR3 in amino acids: CASSPRRGETQYF. CDR3 DNA: TGTGCCAGCAGTCCCCGCCGGGGAGAGACCCAGTACTTC.

This sequence joins TRBV2 and TRBJ2-7; D remains unclear. The V end was cut by 5 bases, the J end by 5 bases, with 4 bases between. Germline V gene lookup returns CDR1 SNHLY and CDR2 FYNNEI. The CDR3 runs 10 residues. The CDR3 nucleotides are TGTGCCAGCAGTCGAAACGAGCAGTACTTC. Translating gives CASSRNEQYF.

The chain carries TRBV29-1 and TRBJ1-2; 7 nucleotides align to TRBD1. Germline V gene lookup returns CDR1 SQVTM and CDR2 ANQGSEA. The CDR3 extends over 13 amino acids. Trimming at V came to 4 bases and at J to 8 bases, leaving 10 bases not matched to a gene. CDR3 coding DNA: TGCAGCGTTGGAGAAAGGGGGCGCGAAGGCTACACCTTC. Protein: CSVGERGREGYTF.

The chain combines TRBV30 with TRBJ2-3; the D is unclear. CDR3 length: 14 residues. Germline V CDR1 and CDR2: GTSNPN, SVGIG (reference sequence). With 2 bases removed from V and 4 bases from J, the gap between germline ends came to 13 bases. For the CDR3, the DNA is TGTGCCTGGAGTAAGACCGTCAGCGCAGATACGCAGTATTTT. Protein sequence: CAWSKTVSADTQYF.

This chain connects TRBV24-1 to TRBJ1-5; possibly TRBD1 for D (5 bases). V lost 5 bases and J lost 3, with 10 bases in between. Germline loops: CDR1 KGHDR, CDR2 SFDVKD. This CDR3 has 14 amino acids. This chain's CDR3 is CATSVAGTNQPQHF. Written as DNA, the CDR3 is TGTGCCACCAGTGTCGCAGGGACCAATCAGCCCCAGCATTTT.

This sequence joins TRBV15 and TRBJ1-5, with D hard to call. Per the germline V gene, CDR1 is LNHNV and CDR2 is YYDKDF (reference sequence). The length of the CDR3 is 12 residues. Trimming removed 1 base at V and 7 bases at J, with 5 bases between. The CDR3 nucleotides are TGTGCCACCAGCAGAGCTGACCAGCCCCAGCATTTT. Translated: CATSRADQPQHF.

This rearrangement joins TRBV25-1 to TRBJ1-3; tentative D call: TRBD1 (6 bases). Deletions cut 5 bases from V and 4 bases from J, with 15 bases between. From germline, CDR1 is MGHDK and CDR2 SYGVNS. The CDR3 length is 15 residues. CDR3 coding DNA: TGTGCCAGCAGTAACCCCGGGACATCCGGAAACACCATATATTTT. This sequence encodes CASSNPGTSGNTIYF.

The rearrangement links TRBV20-1 to TRBJ2-1; TRBD1 is a possible D gene (7 bases). V was clipped by 5 bases and J by 7 bases, with 12 bases between them. The germline gives CDR1 DFQATT, CDR2 SNEGSKA (reference sequence). The length of the CDR3 is 12 residues. DNA for the CDR3: TGCAGTGCTGCCCAGGGGGGTAATGAGCAGTTCTTC. It codes for CSAAQGGNEQFF.

The rearrangement uses TRBV7-2 and TRBJ2-1; TRBD2 matches at 12 bases. V lost 5 bases to trimming and J lost 7 bases; unmatched junction nucleotides: 9. The germline CDR1 and CDR2 sequences are SGHTA and FQGNSA. This CDR3 spans 16 amino acids. The CDR3 protein is CASSPRTSGDRNEQFF. Written as DNA, the CDR3 is TGTGCCAGCAGCCCTAGGACTAGCGGGGACAGAAATGAGCAGTTCTTC.

The chain joins TRBV3-1 to TRBJ1-5; the D gene is possibly TRBD1 (5 bases). The germline V and J ends were trimmed by 0 bases and 4 bases, with 10 bases remaining between them. The CDR3 extends over 15 amino acids. Germline assignment: CDR1 LGHDT and CDR2 YNNKEL (reference sequence). The CDR3 sequence is CASSQEGPGNQPQHF. CDR3 coding DNA: TGTGCCAGCAGCCAAGAGGGACCGGGGAATCAGCCCCAGCATTTT.

CDR3 sequence reads: CASSLDRTSSYEQYF. The CDR3 DNA is TGTGCCAGCAGCTTAGATCGGACTAGCTCCTACGAGCAGTACTTC. This chain joins TRBV11-2 and TRBJ2-7; 7 bases match TRBD2. The V segment lost 0 bases and the J segment 0 bases; nucleotides outside the gene matches: 2. The CDR3 runs 15 residues. Germline V gene data show CDR1 as SGHAT and CDR2 as FQNNGV.